This T cell receptor (beta chain) emerged from a study of cytomegalovirus exposure and HLA in healthy donors. In germline, CDR1 is LGHNA, CDR2 YNFKEQ. The V and J ends lost 0 bases and 4 bases, in that order; junction bases with no gene match: 9. The CDR3 sequence is 16 residues long. Study conclusions and caveats: The authors later linked a missense DCLRE1C variant to TCR beta V- and J-gene trimming.

PCR primers comprised 60 Vbeta and 13 Jbeta primers. Only in-frame clones appear in the TCRdb table, and some are missing; sequencing was by immunoSEQ multiplex PCR. The sample lists under 250,000 clones; 75% to 90% were seen once. On this clone itself: Its antigen is unknown.

The TCR originated in a boy under 10 years old in good health and CMV-seronegative. Sequenced: PBMCs. This chain links TRBV4-2 with TRBJ2-7; TRBD2 agrees at 7 bases. This CDR3 reads CASSQDLLTGGYEQYF. CDR3 bases: TGTGCCAGCAGCCAAGATTTACTAACGGGGGGATACGAGCAGTACTTC.